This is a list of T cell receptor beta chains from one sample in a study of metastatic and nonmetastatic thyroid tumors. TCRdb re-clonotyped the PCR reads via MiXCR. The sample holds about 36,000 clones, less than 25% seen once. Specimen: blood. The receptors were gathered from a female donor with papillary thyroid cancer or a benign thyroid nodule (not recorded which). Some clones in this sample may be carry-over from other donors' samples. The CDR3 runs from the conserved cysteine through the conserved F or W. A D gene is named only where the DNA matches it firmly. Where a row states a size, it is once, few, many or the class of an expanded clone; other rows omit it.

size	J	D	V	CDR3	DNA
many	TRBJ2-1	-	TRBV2	CASISGISYNEQFF	TGTGCCAGCATCTCCGGGATCTCCTACAATGAGCAGTTCTTC
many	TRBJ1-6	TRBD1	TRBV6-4	CASSAGVSRGQGSSGSPLHF	TGTGCCAGCAGTGCCGGGGTTAGTCGTGGACAGGGATCAAGTGGTTCACCCCTCCACTTT
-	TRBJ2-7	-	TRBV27	CASMYDLRYEQYF	TGTGCCAGCATGTACGACCTCCGCTACGAGCAATACTTC
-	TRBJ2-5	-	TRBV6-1	CASSEVFGQTQYF	TGTGCCAGCAGTGAAGTCTTTGGGCAGACCCAGTACTTC
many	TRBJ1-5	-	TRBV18	CASSPSGGVQPQHF	TGTGCCAGCTCACCGAGCGGGGGCGTTCAGCCCCAGCATTTT
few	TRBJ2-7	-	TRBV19	CASSGLTGSSYEQYF	TGTGCCAGTAGTGGGCTGACGGGGTCATCCTACGAGCAGTACTTC
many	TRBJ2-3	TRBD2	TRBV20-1	CSASTGPEREETDTQYF	TGCAGTGCTAGCACCGGCCCGGAGCGGGAGGAGACAGATACGCAGTATTTT
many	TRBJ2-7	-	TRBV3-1	CASSEGPTEQYF	TGTGCCAGCAGCGAGGGACCAACCGAGCAGTACTTC
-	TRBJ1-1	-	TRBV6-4	CASIRDGNTEAFF	TGTGCCAGCATACGGGACGGTAACACTGAAGCTTTCTTT
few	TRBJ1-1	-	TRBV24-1	CATMGEENTEAFF	TGTGCCACCATGGGCGAGGAGAACACTGAAGCTTTCTTT
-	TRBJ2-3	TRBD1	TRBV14	CASSLTGGLTDTQYF	TGTGCCAGCAGTCTGACAGGGGGTTTAACAGATACGCAGTATTTT
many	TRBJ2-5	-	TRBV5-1	CASSPKGPGKTQYF	TGCGCCAGCAGCCCGAAGGGCCCCGGGAAGACCCAGTACTTC
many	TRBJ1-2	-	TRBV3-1	CASSPLVVRYYGYTF	TGTGCCAGCAGCCCTCTCGTGGTCCGCTACTATGGCTACACCTTC
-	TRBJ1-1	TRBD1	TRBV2	CASILQGAEAFF	TGTGCCAGCATATTACAGGGGGCTGAAGCTTTCTTT
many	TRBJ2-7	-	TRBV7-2	CASSLDARSYEQYF	TGTGCCAGCAGCCTAGACGCGAGGTCCTACGAGCAGTACTTC
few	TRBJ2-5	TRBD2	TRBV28	CASSSSLTSGCVWETQYF	TGTGCCAGCAGTTCTAGCCTGACTAGCGGTTGTGTATGGGAGACCCAGTACTTC
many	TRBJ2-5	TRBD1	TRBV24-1	CATSDSGQGQETQYF	TGTGCCACCAGTGATTCGGGACAGGGCCAGGAGACCCAGTACTTC
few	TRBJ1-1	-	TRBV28	CASSSPSGGRAEAFF	TGTGCCAGCAGTTCCCCCTCTGGGGGGAGGGCTGAAGCTTTCTTT
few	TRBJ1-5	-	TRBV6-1	CASSEVQARHF	TGTGCCAGCAGTGAGGTTCAGGCCCGGCATTTT